This TCR beta chain emerged from a study of cytomegalovirus exposure and HLA in healthy donors (dated by TCRdb to 2016 to 2017). Context from the whole study: An earlier analysis of roughly 570 of the donors reported 276 Gb of sequence data and some 110 million unique TCR beta sequences obtained from about 180 million T cells. Every discovery cohort repertoire had been produced on one sequencing platform. The study used immunosequencing to profile the T cell repertoires of around 600 subjects and linked those repertoires to cytomegalovirus serostatus. Roughly five DR-DQ haplotypes were handled as single units for association and clustering because linkage in the cohort was strong. The genetic ancestry cluster associated with self-reported Caucasian donors included approximately 85% of the roughly 410 genotyped donors. HLA typing included class I and class II loci at four-digit resolution. Rather than using new phenotypic data, the later analysis identified candidate immune exposures from TCR beta sequences and from how often those sequences occurred across donors. Alongside the repertoire data, information on donor age, sex, ethnicity and CMV serostatus was compiled. In a later analysis, previously published TCR beta repertoires from about 640 donors were re-analyzed and high-resolution HLA genotyping was added so that TCR occurrence patterns could be studied. In a later genetic analysis, genome-wide SNP genotypes for about three fifths of the roughly 670 donors were used, and that subset was treated as a discovery cohort. The study combined high-throughput TCR immunosequencing, statistical association of individual TCRs with disease status, and machine learning to predict cytomegalovirus infection status. The study aimed to test whether cataloging public T cell receptors could reveal signatures of past pathogen exposure. Along with the roughly 700-subject first cohort, a separate validation cohort of over a hundred different subjects was used. Among roughly 400 genotyped donors of the cohort, an average of approximately 200,000 unique TCR beta nucleotide sequences was sequenced per donor, of which about 18% were non-productive. Typing coverage differed by locus: A, B, C, DRB1 and DQB1 were typed in roughly 620-630 donors, DQA1 in roughly 510, DPA1 in around 580, and DPB1 in just under 480. An earlier analysis of some 600 of the donors applied high-throughput TCR beta sequencing to assess whether each TCR beta V gene segment acted as functional or pseudogenic. An early release that covered some 630 HLA-typed donors contained 300 to 350 gigabases of sequencing data and tens of millions of unique TCR sequences.

As encoded in the germline V gene (reference sequence), CDR1 is SEHNR while CDR2 is FQNEAQ. Trimming takes 7 bases from V and 1 base from J, and the germline ends sit 13 bases apart. Including cysteine and phenylalanine, the CDR3 has 14 amino acids. The kept DNA is CDR3 alone, 42 bases in frame from the first base. The cohort consisted of 670 or so healthy bone marrow donors. Cohort members were all nominally healthy when sampled, although unrecorded immune exposures were likely present. The donor was CMV seropositive and was included in the group of 250 to 350 seropositive cohort members. Every donor gave a peripheral blood sample, and the peripheral blood mononuclear cells from that sample were used for TCR beta sequencing. Genomic DNA was extracted from the blood cell samples with the Qiagen DNeasy Blood Extraction Kit. What the authors observed across the whole study: According to a later analysis, most CMV-associated TCR beta chains appeared to be HLA-restricted, and the HLA associations seemed to be driven largely by CMV exposure. Because counts were too low, about 15 rarely observed V segments, including chromosome 9 orphons, were left out of the earlier analysis of several hundred of the donors. In a later analysis, the rate of TCR association differed among HLA loci, with DRB1 alleles having the most associated TCRs and HLA-C alleles having the fewest. Only TCR beta chains were sequenced in this cohort, and the absence of alpha or paired-chain data limited detectable features. Most TCR sequences were observed very rarely across donors, whereas some public TCRs were present in many individuals. A cluster of highly shared sequence variants was judged likely to be a technical artifact of the sequencing pipeline. Some IMGT-functional V segments, including TRBV6-2 and TRBV6-3, could not be distinguished by the 87-base-pair reads and were therefore excluded. A later analysis reported that several top co-occurrence clusters appeared linked to parvovirus B19, influenza, CMV and Epstein-Barr virus. According to the authors, the approach could potentially be generalized to other disease states and immunological phenotypes. A later genetic analysis reported fewer N-insertions in productive TCRs among donors in an Asian-associated ancestry cluster than the roughly 720-donor mean. At a false discovery rate of 0.05, a later analysis linked 15,000 to 20,000 TCR beta sequences to specific HLA alleles. In vitro tests confirmed that a few of the cytomegalovirus-associated TCR beta chains recognize cytomegalovirus antigens. Because some donors lacked HLA typing at each locus, the association tests relied only on the typed subset. When HLA alleles, especially DR and DQ, strongly co-occurred, TCR associations were difficult to assign to individual alleles. In a later analysis, HLA-associated TCR beta chains were found to be more clonally expanded and to have lower generation probabilities than equally common non-associated chains. Correlated functional status among segregating V segments might reflect linkage disequilibrium, but an unknown experimental factor could not be ruled out. In a later genetic analysis, a missense DCLRE1C variant was associated with V-gene and J-gene trimming of TCR beta chains, and the association was replicated in an independent cohort. A further reported finding was that TCR beta sequences accurately predicted the HLA-A and HLA-B alleles for most subjects in the first cohort. Broadly in line with IMGT annotations, most TCR beta V segments showed up in productive rearrangements about 87% or about 30% of the time in an earlier analysis of approximately 640 of the donors. CMV serostatus was the only immune exposure information available for the cohort. In the study, some 160 TCR beta chains were listed as associated with cytomegalovirus. In both the original and validation cohorts, the classifier was reported to diagnose cytomegalovirus status with high specificity and sensitivity. Roughly uniform sequencing depth across donors was assumed in presence/absence analyses, although this assumption may not hold.

The library came from the immunoSEQ multiplex PCR assay. For the multiplex PCR, a mixture combining 60 forward primers for TCR Vbeta segments and 13 reverse primers for TCR Jbeta segments was used. The CDR3 region of rearranged TCR beta genes was amplified from genomic DNA by a multiplex PCR assay. The amplified TCR beta libraries were sequenced on the Illumina HiSeq System as 87-base-pair reads. On the authors' methods: Across the 500 to 850 repertoires, a later analysis counted 80 million or so unique TCR beta chains, some 11 million of which were shared by at least two donors. A nearest-neighbor algorithm error-corrected the raw reads and collapsed the reads into unique sequences, merging closely related sequences to remove PCR and sequencing errors. CDR3 sequences were aligned to IMGT reference sequences to assign V, D and J gene segments. For a sequence to be retained, a match of at least six nucleotides was required to both a V gene segment and a J gene segment. Rearrangements were called productive when the CDR3 lacked stop codons and stayed in frame with V and J; all others were non-productive. Following IMGT convention, CDR3 was defined as the stretch from the second conserved V-encoded cysteine to the conserved J-encoded phenylalanine. Sequences without an unambiguous match to a single V gene segment were excluded from the earlier analysis of a few hundred of the donors. An earlier analysis of a few hundred of the donors classified V segments as functional when productive rearrangements were above 56.7% and as segregating when the standard deviation between donors was above 5%. A statistical classification framework was built to diagnose cytomegalovirus status from the catalog of TCR beta chain sequences. In a later analysis, TCR nucleotide sequences were compared against IMGT/GENE-DB human TR gene sequences so that V and J genes could be assigned. A later analysis assigned CDR3 sequences and most-parsimonious VDJ recombination scenarios with the TCRdist pipeline. In a later analysis, every TCR beta chain was defined by the combination of its CDR3 amino acid sequence and its V-gene family, and reads without a unique V-gene family were dropped. To address suspected cross-contamination and a sequencing artifact, a later analysis removed around 600 highly shared, low-generation-probability nucleotide sequences. In a later analysis, a clonal expansion index for each public chain was calculated from normalized within-repertoire ranks of inferred template counts. Generation probabilities in a later analysis came from a VDJ recombination model fitted to out-of-frame rearrangements, and those results were checked against IGoR. In a later analysis, TCR-TCR, TCR-HLA and TCR-CMV co-occurrence was scored with hypergeometric tests, and a repertoire-size bias correction was applied to TCR pairs. A later analysis estimated false discovery rates by permuting HLA or CMV assignments 20 times. In a later analysis, co-occurring TCRs were grouped with DBSCAN, and TCRdist sequence similarity was added when clustering was performed within HLA-allele-positive subsets. Repertoires with fewer than 30,000 or more than 120,000 public chains, plus five repertoires with anomalous nucleotide sharing, were excluded from co-occurrence clustering. As stored in TCRdb, this immuneACCESS dataset retains in-frame rearrangements with V and J assigned. A fraction of the clones does not appear; measured against another copy, unresolved V genes explain less than half of the discrepancy, and the remainder lacks a known reason. D and trimming were read from the DNA, whereas the V and J calls and clone size are those reported in that table. The sample has fewer than 70,000 clones on record. The ten largest account for 4% to 5.5% of the sample.

About this clone itself: Its antigen is not yet known.

The sample taken for sequencing was PBMCs. The chain was built from TRBV7-9 and TRBJ1-1; 6 matching bases give a weak D call of TRBD1. The TCR was taken from a man aged 25-45 years in good health and CMV-seropositive. The CDR3: CASNTRGRNTEAFF. The sequenced DNA: TGTGCCAGCAACACCAGGGGACGGAACACTGAAGCTTTCTTT. The entire variable domain, with the stretches around the CDR3 drawn from the reference TRBV7-9 and TRBJ1-1 proteins, is DTGVSQNPRHKITKRGQNVTFRCDPISEHNRLYWYRQTLGQGPEFLTYFQNEAQLEKSRLLSDRFSAERPKGSFSTLEIQRTEQGDSAMYLCASNTRGRNTEAFFGQGTRLTVV.